These 4 T cell receptor beta chains share one sample of origin, sequenced in a study of cytomegalovirus exposure and HLA in healthy donors. Researchers ran the PCR with 60 Vbeta and 13 Jbeta primers. TCRdb's copy holds only in-frame clones and misses some; the assay was immunoSEQ multiplex PCR. This table holds approximately 50,000 clones. Material for sequencing was PBMCs. The source of these receptors is a male donor in good health and CMV-seronegative.

CDR3 sequence (DNA): TGTGCCAGCAGCCCCGGGACAGGGAGCTCCTATAATTCACCCCTCCACTTT. Translating gives CASSPGTGSSYNSPLHF. The genes are TRBV7-9 and TRBJ1-6; 9 positions match TRBD1. Looked up from germline, CDR1 is SEHNR and CDR2 is FQNEAQ (reference sequence). The V and J ends lost 5 bases and 0 bases, in that order; junction bases with no gene match: 5. CDR3 size: 17 residues.

Written as DNA, the CDR3 is TGCGCCAGCAGCGTACAATCACCGACAGGGGACCCCTACGAGCAGTACTTC. Encoded protein: CASSVQSPTGDPYEQYF. The V gene is TRBV4-3, the J gene TRBJ2-7; 8 nucleotides agree with TRBD1. Germline lookup yields CDR1 LGHNA and CDR2 YSLEER. The V gene end was trimmed by 5 bases and the J gene end by 2 bases; junction bases not matched to a gene: 14. CDR3 size: 17 residues.

The chain links TRBV7-3 to TRBJ1-1; possible D gene TRBD1, 5 bases. The CDR3 consists of 14 residues. The V end was cut by 1 base, the J end by 7 bases, with 13 bases between. Germline CDR1 SGHTA, CDR2 FQGTGA. The CDR3 loop reads CASSLSGGFDEAFF. The DNA of the CDR3 is TGTGCCAGCAGCTTAAGTGGGGGGTTTGATGAAGCTTTCTTT.

The chain couples TRBV21-1 to TRBJ2-7; TRBD1 is the table's D call and was not checked against the DNA. TRBV21-1 is a recognized pseudogene. CDR3 length: 14 residues. Here the CDR3 reads CASQTGTGLYEQYF. CDR3 nucleotide sequence: TGTGCCAGCCAGACAGGGACAGGGCTATACGAGCAGTACTTC.